This is a list of T cell receptor beta chains from one sample in a study of cytomegalovirus exposure and HLA in healthy donors. Sequenced by immunoSEQ multiplex PCR; TCRdb stores in-frame clones only, minus some. Altogether about 150,000 clones are present, roughly 77% being singletons, with the ten largest covering 7.7%. The sample comprised PBMCs. These receptors were collected from a man younger than 40 in good health and CMV-seropositive. Each CDR3 is given with its conserved first and last residue. Fields, in order: clone size, CDR3 length, D gene, J gene, V gene, CDR3 protein, CDR3 DNA. A D gene is named only where the DNA matches it firmly. Not every row has a clone size; where given, it reads once, few, many or a size class.

.,14,TRBD2,TRBJ2-1,TRBV29-1,CSVEGSGAGNEQFF,TGCAGCGTTGAGGGCAGCGGGGCTGGCAATGAGCAGTTCTTC
.,15,TRBD1,TRBJ2-7,TRBV2,CASSEGTGAYYEQYF,TGTGCCAGCAGTGAAGGGACAGGGGCGTACTACGAGCAGTACTTC
few,14,.,TRBJ1-5,TRBV7-9,CASSHQDSRKPQHF,TGTGCCAGCAGCCATCAAGACAGTCGTAAGCCCCAGCATTTT
.,15,.,TRBJ2-2,TRBV5-1,CASSPQGGNTGELFF,TGCGCCAGCAGCCCCCAGGGCGGTAACACCGGGGAGCTGTTTTTT
.,16,TRBD1,TRBJ2-2,TRBV9,CASSVEWDSNTGELFF,TGTGCCAGCAGCGTAGAGTGGGACAGTAACACCGGGGAGCTGTTTTTT
.,15,TRBD1,TRBJ1-3,TRBV7-2,CASSRDRVSGNTIYF,TGTGCCAGCAGCCGCGACAGGGTCTCTGGAAACACCATATATTTT
.,15,TRBD1,TRBJ1-5,TRBV6-4,CASSPGTGGLQPQHF,TGTGCCAGCAGTCCCGGGACAGGGGGCTTACAGCCCCAGCATTTT
.,16,TRBD1,TRBJ1-2,TRBV4-2,CASSQDNRDRGYVYTF,TGTGCCAGCAGCCAAGACAACCGGGACAGAGGCTATGTCTACACCTTC
once,16,TRBD2,TRBJ2-7,TRBV7-8,CASSLEGSGLALEQYF,TGTGCCAGCAGCTTAGAGGGGAGCGGACTAGCGCTCGAGCAGTACTTC
.,15,TRBD2,TRBJ2-1,TRBV7-8,CASSFWGSGGGEQFF,TGTGCCAGCAGCTTCTGGGGTAGCGGGGGCGGTGAGCAGTTCTTC
.,16,TRBD1,TRBJ1-6,TRBV19,CASSTQKTGGYSPLHF,TGTGCCAGTAGTACCCAAAAGACAGGGGGTTATTCACCCCTCCACTTT
.,15,TRBD1,TRBJ1-4,TRBV28,CASSLGQGGIEKLFF,TGTGCCAGCAGTTTAGGACAGGGGGGTATTGAAAAACTGTTTTTT
once,17,.,TRBJ2-2,TRBV7-2,CASSRLYQTPNTGELFF,TGTGCCAGCAGCCGACTGTATCAGACCCCGAACACCGGGGAGCTGTTTTTT
.,15,TRBD1,TRBJ2-2,TRBV5-5,CASSPGTVLTGELFF,TGTGCCAGCAGCCCCGGGACAGTGTTAACCGGGGAGCTGTTTTTT
.,12,TRBD1,TRBJ1-2,TRBV30,CASEGQGYGYTF,TGTGCGTCCGAGGGACAGGGCTATGGCTACACCTTC
.,13,.,TRBJ1-4,TRBV29-1,CSVERHSNEKLFF,TGCAGCGTTGAGCGGCATAGTAATGAAAAACTGTTTTTT
.,15,.,TRBJ1-1,TRBV9,CASTPVSGMNTEAFF,TGTGCCAGCACCCCAGTATCAGGGATGAACACTGAAGCTTTCTTT
once,14,.,TRBJ1-1,TRBV12-5,CASGLEGLGTEAFF,TGTGCTAGTGGTTTGGAAGGACTGGGCACTGAAGCTTTCTTT
once,15,.,TRBJ1-1,TRBV27,CASSPKTRVNTEAFF,TGTGCCAGCAGTCCCAAGACCCGGGTGAACACTGAAGCTTTCTTT
.,14,.,TRBJ1-2,TRBV6-5,CASSLRTANYGYTF,TGTGCCAGCAGCCTACGGACAGCCAACTATGGCTACACCTTC
.,14,.,TRBJ1-1,TRBV15,CATSRTLARSEAFF,TGTGCCACCAGCAGAACCTTGGCCCGTAGCGAAGCTTTCTTT
.,12,.,TRBJ2-2,TRBV4-3,CASSQEAGELFF,TGCGCCAGCAGCCAAGAAGCGGGGGAGCTGTTTTTT
.,14,.,TRBJ2-7,TRBV5-6,CASSADRYFYEQYF,TGTGCCAGCAGCGCTGACAGGTATTTCTACGAGCAGTACTTC
.,15,TRBD2,TRBJ2-1,TRBV5-4,CASSLGGGGANEQFF,TGTGCCAGCAGCTTGGGGGGCGGGGGGGCGAATGAGCAGTTCTTC
.,11,.,TRBJ2-7,TRBV7-2,CASSFRYEQYF,TGTGCCAGCAGCTTTCGTTACGAGCAGTACTTC
.,14,TRBD2,TRBJ2-3,TRBV6-5,CASRAGEGTDTQYF,TGTGCCAGCAGAGCGGGAGAGGGGACAGATACGCAGTATTTT
.,16,.,TRBJ1-5,TRBV30,CAWSRRGGGSNQPQHF,TGTGCCTGGAGCCGGAGGGGGGGAGGGAGCAATCAGCCCCAGCATTTT
.,11,.,TRBJ2-7,TRBV30,CAWSSSYEQYF,TGTGCCTGGAGCTCGAGTTACGAGCAGTACTTC
.,15,.,TRBJ1-2,TRBV28,CASSPVGRENYGYTF,TGTGCCAGCAGTCCGGTGGGCAGGGAAAACTATGGCTACACCTTC
.,18,TRBD1,TRBJ1-5,TRBV6-1,CASSDPPGQVRASQPQHF,TGTGCCAGCAGTGACCCCCCGGGACAGGTCCGGGCGAGTCAGCCCCAGCATTTT
few,19,TRBD2,TRBJ2-2,TRBV11-3,CASSLAGLAGAANTGELFF,TGTGCCAGCAGCCTTGCGGGACTAGCGGGGGCCGCGAACACCGGGGAGCTGTTTTTT
.,11,.,TRBJ2-7,TRBV6-5,CASGPTTEQYF,TGTGCCAGCGGGCCCACCACCGAGCAGTACTTC
.,15,.,TRBJ2-5,TRBV4-2,CASSQGKAGWETQYF,TGTGCCAGCAGCCAAGGTAAAGCCGGGTGGGAGACCCAGTACTTC
few,14,TRBD1,TRBJ2-5,TRBV6-5,CASRLDRVGETQYF,TGTGCCAGCAGACTGGACAGGGTGGGAGAGACCCAGTACTTC
.,14,.,TRBJ1-2,TRBV6-5,CASSYSGSFYGYTF,TGTGCCAGCAGTTACTCTGGCAGTTTCTATGGCTACACCTTC
few,11,TRBD2,TRBJ2-3,TRBV29-1,CSVILAGELCF,TGCAGCGTTATACTAGCGGGGGAACTCTGTTTT
.,12,.,TRBJ2-7,TRBV9,CASSQEGDEQYF,TGTGCCAGCAGCCAGGAGGGCGACGAGCAGTACTTC
once,13,.,TRBJ2-1,TRBV25-1,CASSRGGYNEQFF,TGTGCCAGCAGTAGGGGGGGGTACAATGAGCAGTTCTTC
.,15,TRBD1,TRBJ1-4,TRBV7-9,CASSLGQGDSEKLFF,TGTGCCAGCAGCTTGGGACAGGGCGATTCGGAAAAACTGTTTTTT
.,18,TRBD1,TRBJ1-3,TRBV19,CASSIVPGQRHSGNTIYF,TGTGCCAGTAGTATTGTACCGGGACAGCGACACTCTGGAAACACCATATATTTT
.,15,TRBD1,TRBJ2-1,TRBV5-4,CASSPAGGTYNEQFF,TGTGCCAGCAGCCCGGCAGGGGGCACCTACAATGAGCAGTTCTTC
.,14,TRBD1,TRBJ2-7,TRBV27,CASRKQGIAYEQYF,TGTGCCAGCAGAAAACAGGGGATCGCCTACGAGCAGTACTTC